The rows below give T cell receptor beta chains drawn from one sample of a study of response to subunit inactivated influenza vaccine. TCRdb ran MiXCR on the RT-PCR reads and lists one entry per CDR3 protein. The sample holds 500,000 to 600,000 distinct CDR3 sequences, 12% to 15% seen once. The specimen was PBMCs from blood, collected roughly 12 days after vaccination. Receptors originate from a man aged 50 or older who received an inactivated influenza vaccine. Each CDR3 is given with its conserved first and last residue. A D gene is named only where the DNA matches it firmly. The size of a clone is reported for some rows only, either as once, few or many, or as a class for expanded clones.

cdr3_aa cdr3_nt v_call clone_size d_call j_call cdr3_length
CSAPGLARSEQFF TGCAGTGCCCCAGGACTAGCTCGATCTGAGCAGTTCTTC TRBV20-1 few TRBD2 TRBJ2-1 13
CSADLSYEQYF TGCAGTGCTGATCTCTCCTACGAGCAGTACTTC TRBV20-1 few NA TRBJ2-7 11
CASRGDLLGQNTGELFF TGTGCCAGCAGGGGGGATTTGCTGGGACAGAACACCGGGGAGCTGTTTTTT TRBV25-1 few NA TRBJ2-2 17
CASRLRQGNTGELFF TGTGCCAGCAGACTTAGACAGGGCAACACCGGGGAGCTGTTTTTT TRBV11-1 NA TRBD1 TRBJ2-2 15
CASSRTADYNEQFF TGTGCCAGCAGCCGGACAGCCGATTACAATGAGCAGTTCTTC TRBV9 NA NA TRBJ2-1 14
CASSPHPSGYNEQFF TGCGCCAGCAGCCCCCATCCTAGCGGGTACAATGAGCAGTTCTTC TRBV4-1 many TRBD2 TRBJ2-1 15
CASSRNLALQETQYF TGCGCCAGCAGCCGAAACCTAGCGCTCCAAGAGACCCAGTACTTC TRBV5-1 NA NA TRBJ2-5 15
CASSLGGNIRFF TGTGCCAGCAGCTTAGGGGGGAACATTCGGTTCTTC TRBV11-2 NA NA TRBJ2-1 12
CASSAGQPLEDTQYF TGTGCCAGCAGCGCTGGACAGCCATTGGAAGATACGCAGTATTTT TRBV12-3/TRBV12-4 few NA TRBJ2-3 15
CASRGVNQPQHF TGTGCCAGCAGAGGAGTAAATCAGCCCCAGCATTTT TRBV28 few NA TRBJ1-5 12
CASSESGDNQPQHF TGTGCCAGCAGTGAATCAGGGGACAATCAGCCCCAGCATTTT TRBV25-1 NA NA TRBJ1-5 14
CASSSKTVINSPLHF TGTGCCAGCAGTTCCAAGACAGTAATCAATTCACCCCTCCACTTT TRBV12-3/TRBV12-4 NA NA TRBJ1-6 15
CASSYRSGNTEAFF TGTGCCAGCAGTTACCGCTCGGGGAACACTGAAGCTTTCTTT TRBV6-5 NA NA TRBJ1-1 14
CASSQAPAGGSTDTQYF TGCGCCAGCAGCCAAGCGCCCGCAGGGGGAAGCACAGATACGCAGTATTTT TRBV4-3 few TRBD1 TRBJ2-3 17
CASSSGDRNQETQYF TGTGCCAGCAGCTCGGGGGACAGGAACCAAGAGACCCAGTACTTC TRBV7-9 few TRBD1 TRBJ2-5 15
CASSPPWRSGSSYNEQFF TGTGCCAGCAGCCCCCCGTGGCGGTCGGGGAGCTCCTACAATGAGCAGTTCTTC TRBV11-2 few NA TRBJ2-1 18
CASSMTGDEQFF TGTGCCAGTAGTATGACGGGCGATGAGCAGTTCTTC TRBV19 NA NA TRBJ2-1 12
CASSLRLGLYEQYF TGTGCCAGCAGTCTTCGACTAGGGCTCTACGAGCAGTACTTC TRBV12-3/TRBV12-4 NA NA TRBJ2-7 14
CASSLVGVAETQYF TGTGCCAGCAGCTTAGTAGGGGTGGCAGAGACCCAGTACTTC TRBV7-9 few NA TRBJ2-5 14
CASSLGSGGLNTGELFF TGCGCCAGCAGCTTGGGGTCGGGGGGACTGAACACCGGGGAGCTGTTTTTT TRBV5-1 NA TRBD2 TRBJ2-2 17
CASSPGQGIVETQYF TGTGCCAGCAGCCCAGGACAGGGGATAGTGGAGACCCAGTACTTC TRBV12-3/TRBV12-4 NA TRBD1 TRBJ2-5 15
CASSYDLRGRYTGELFF TGTGCCAGCAGTTACGATCTGAGGGGGCGGTACACCGGGGAGCTGTTTTTT TRBV6-2/TRBV6-3 NA TRBD1 TRBJ2-2 17